The rows below give T cell receptor beta chains drawn from one sample of a study of blood T cells in healthy people across ages. TCRdb re-analysed the 5' RACE reads in MiXCR, keeping a single row per CDR3 protein. Of about 680,000 distinct CDR3 sequences in the sample, roughly 50% were seen once. The sequencing sample was made of blood. The receptor source for this set is an older woman in good health. CDR3s include the opening cysteine and the closing phenylalanine or tryptophan. D genes are given only for firm matches. Clone sizes are given selectively: once, few, many, or a class where the clone is expanded.

V,D,size,J,DNA,CDR3
TRBV3-1,TRBD2,NA,TRBJ2-3,TGTGCCAGCAGCCACGGCGGGAGATTAGATACGCAGTATTTT,CASSHGGRLDTQYF
TRBV20-1,TRBD1,NA,TRBJ2-7,TGCAGTGCTTCAGGGGGTGGTCAAAACGAGCAGTACTTC,CSASGGGQNEQYF
TRBV2,NA,few,TRBJ2-7,TGTGCCAGCAAAGGGTTAGCGGTCGAGCAGTACTTC,CASKGLAVEQYF
TRBV4-1,TRBD2,NA,TRBJ2-3,TGCGCCAGCAGCCAAGGACTAGCGGGAGTGACAGATACGCAGTATTTT,CASSQGLAGVTDTQYF
TRBV24-1,TRBD2,NA,TRBJ2-1,TGTGCCACCAGTGACACCGGGACTAGCGGGAGGGTTTACAATGAGCAGTTCTTC,CATSDTGTSGRVYNEQFF
TRBV9,NA,few,TRBJ2-3,TGTGCCAGCAGCGCCTACGACTTGGTAGTAGATACGCAGTATTTT,CASSAYDLVVDTQYF
TRBV7-3,NA,NA,TRBJ2-6,TGTGCCAGCAGCTCCAGGGACGGCTCTGGGGCCAACGTCCTGACTTTC,CASSSRDGSGANVLTF
TRBV7-2,NA,few,TRBJ2-1,TGTGCCAGCAGCTTAGGGCTAGCGCCCTCCTACAATGAGCAGTTCTTC,CASSLGLAPSYNEQFF
TRBV5-1,TRBD1,NA,TRBJ2-5,TGCGCCAGCAGCATGACAGGGGGTCGAGAGACCCAGTACTTC,CASSMTGGRETQYF
TRBV9,NA,once,TRBJ1-4,TGTGCCAGCAGCGAGGAGGATGAAAAACTGTTTTTT,CASSEEDEKLFF
TRBV7-6,TRBD2,few,TRBJ2-7,TGTGCCAGCAGCAAGACTAGCGGGAGCTCCTACGAGCAGTACTTC,CASSKTSGSSYEQYF
TRBV2,NA,NA,TRBJ2-5,TGTGCCAGCAGTGAACAGGGTGAGACCCAGTACTTC,CASSEQGETQYF
TRBV5-1,NA,few,TRBJ2-7,TGCGCCAGCAGCTTGATTTCAGGACCCTACGAGCAGTACTTC,CASSLISGPYEQYF
TRBV7-6,NA,many,TRBJ2-1,TGTGCCAGCAGCTTATGGGCTTCCCCTTCCGATGAGCAGTTCTTC,CASSLWASPSDEQFF
TRBV11-2,TRBD2,many,TRBJ2-7,TGTGCCAGCAGCCCAGTCGGGACTAGCGGGCGTTACGAGCAGTACTTC,CASSPVGTSGRYEQYF
TRBV7-9,NA,many,TRBJ2-1,TGTGCCAGCAGCTTAGCAGGACAGTCCAATGAGCAGTTCTTC,CASSLAGQSNEQFF
TRBV20-1,NA,NA,TRBJ2-2,TGCAGTGCTAGAAGAGTTGGCTTGGAGAACACCGGGGAGCTGTTTTTT,CSARRVGLENTGELFF
TRBV20-1,TRBD1,NA,TRBJ2-5,TGCAGTGCTAGAGATCCCACGGGACAGGGAAGAGCTCAGTACTTC,CSARDPTGQGRAQYF
TRBV12-3/TRBV12-4,NA,NA,TRBJ1-3,TGTGCCAGCAGCCGCAATAACGTCGCTGGGAACACCATATATTTT,CASSRNNVAGNTIYF
TRBV27,TRBD2,NA,TRBJ2-1,TGTGCCAGCAGTCCCGGACTAGCGGGAGGGCCTAATGAGCAGTTCTTC,CASSPGLAGGPNEQFF
TRBV28,TRBD1,once,TRBJ2-7,TGTGCCAGCAGTTTAACTACGCCCGGGACAGAGTACGAGCAGTACTTC,CASSLTTPGTEYEQYF
TRBV29-1,NA,few,TRBJ2-1,TGCAGCGTTGGGACGCTAGCGAACTTTGAGCAGTTCTTC,CSVGTLANFEQFF
TRBV21-1,NA,NA,TRBJ2-7,TGTGCCAGCAGCAAAGTTCCGTACAGGACTCTAGCGGGAGGGCCAGGCGAGCAGTACTTC,CASSKVPYRTLAGGPGEQYF
TRBV5-4,NA,NA,TRBJ2-7,TGTGCCAGCAGCGAAACCCCGGCTAGCAGTTACGAGCAGTACTTC,CASSETPASSYEQYF
TRBV10-3,TRBD1,few,TRBJ1-2,TGTGCCATCGCCGACAGGGTCGCCGGTGGCTACACCTTC,CAIADRVAGGYTF
TRBV6-6,NA,NA,TRBJ1-1,TGTGCCAGCAAGGGGAACACTGAAGCTTTCTTT,CASKGNTEAFF
TRBV7-2,TRBD2,few,TRBJ2-3,TGTGCCAGCAGAAGCCGACTAGCGGGAGGTGAAGATACGCAGTATTTT,CASRSRLAGGEDTQYF
TRBV30,TRBD2,NA,TRBJ2-5,TGTGCCTGGAGTGAAACTAGCGGGAGTTACGGGCAGTACTTC,CAWSETSGSYGQYF
TRBV12-3/TRBV12-4,TRBD1,NA,TRBJ2-6,TGTGCCAGCAGTAATACAGGGGGCTCTGGGGCCAACGTCCTGACTTTC,CASSNTGGSGANVLTF
TRBV27,TRBD2,NA,TRBJ2-1,TGTGCCAGCAGGACTAGCAGTACCTACAATGAGCAGTTCTTC,CASRTSSTYNEQFF
TRBV4-2,TRBD1,NA,TRBJ1-2,TGTGCCAGCAGCCAAGAGGGGACAGGGCGCTATGGCTACACCTTC,CASSQEGTGRYGYTF
TRBV7-2,TRBD1,NA,TRBJ1-6,TGTGCCAGCAGCTCGCTAGGACAGGGTCTTCGTTCGGCCCTCCACTTT,CASSSLGQGLRSALHF
TRBV25-1,NA,NA,TRBJ1-6,TGTGCCAGCAGTGGGACACGGCTCGGTAATTCACCCCTCCACTTT,CASSGTRLGNSPLHF
TRBV6-5,TRBD2,NA,TRBJ2-7,TGTGCCAGCAGCGTAGGGGTTAGCGGGATGAACGAGCAGTACTTC,CASSVGVSGMNEQYF
TRBV7-2,NA,NA,TRBJ2-5,TGTGCCAGCAGCTTGGCGGACAGTTCGAAGCAGTACTTC,CASSLADSSKQYF
TRBV20-1,NA,many,TRBJ1-2,TGCAGTGCTAGCGACGCTAACTATGGCTACACCTTC,CSASDANYGYTF
TRBV25-1,NA,few,TRBJ1-1,TGTGCCAGCAGTGAACCAGGGGCCATGAACACTGAAGCTTTCTTT,CASSEPGAMNTEAFF
TRBV29-1,TRBD2,NA,TRBJ2-7,TGCAGCGTTGCACCTGGGGGGGTTCTATACGAGCGGTACTTC,CSVAPGGVLYERYF
TRBV25-1,NA,NA,TRBJ2-1,TGTGCCAGCAGTGATTACAGGGTGAGGGCCTACAATGAGCAGTTCTTC,CASSDYRVRAYNEQFF
TRBV2,NA,NA,TRBJ1-1,TGTGCCAGCAGGGACGTCGGTACTGAAGCTTTCTTT,CASRDVGTEAFF
TRBV6-6,NA,NA,TRBJ1-2,TGTGCCAGCAGTTACTCCCGGGCGCATGGAGATGGCTACACCTTC,CASSYSRAHGDGYTF
TRBV5-1,NA,NA,TRBJ2-4,TGCGCCAGCAGCTTGGAGGGGGGGACCAAAAACATTCAGTACTTC,CASSLEGGTKNIQYF
TRBV20-1,TRBD1,few,TRBJ2-7,TGCAGTGCTAGAGTGACGAGGACAGGGTCAGACTACGAGCAGTACTTC,CSARVTRTGSDYEQYF
TRBV27,TRBD2,many,TRBJ2-3,TGTGCCAGCAGTTTATCGCCTAGCGGCAGCACAGATACGCAGTATTTT,CASSLSPSGSTDTQYF
TRBV18,TRBD2,once,TRBJ2-7,TGTGCCAGCTCACCGGGGAGGACTAGCGCACTCTACAATGAGCAGTACTTC,CASSPGRTSALYNEQYF
TRBV20-1,NA,few,TRBJ2-1,TGCAGTGGGGGGGGCGGGAACTACAATGAGCAGTTCTTC,CSGGGGNYNEQFF